One TCR beta chain is described in this entry. Its specificity is not known. Primers included in the PCR were 60 Vbeta and 13 Jbeta primers. As originally analysed: A follow-up analysis tallied 60 million to 85 million unique TCR beta chains, some 11 million shared. The assay was immunoSEQ multiplex PCR, and TCRdb's table has in-frame clones only and misses some. V, J and clone size are those of that table, while D and trimming were read from the DNA. The repertoire holds 150,000 to 200,000 clones, approximately 72% seen once, with over 2% in the top ten. The sample comes from a study of cytomegalovirus exposure and HLA in healthy donors. Findings and caveats of the study: The study recorded 164 TCR beta chains that were cytomegalovirus-associated.

This CDR3 has 14 residues. Germline loops: CDR1 SGHAT, CDR2 FQNNGV. V shed 5 bases, J shed 7 bases, and the junction held 6 bases outside the gene matches. The source is a female donor in good health and CMV-seronegative. V gene TRBV11-2 combines with J gene TRBJ1-5, with 9 bases lining up with TRBD1. The specimen was PBMCs. CDR3 region: CASSPDRGEQPQHF. The CDR3 DNA sequence: TGTGCCAGCAGCCCGGACAGGGGTGAGCAGCCCCAGCATTTT.